This TCR beta chain was documented in a study of cytomegalovirus exposure and HLA in healthy donors. Findings of the study overall: The majority of CMV-associated TCR beta chains were reported as apparently HLA-restricted in a later analysis. Under in vitro conditions, a few CMV-associated chains were confirmed as specific for CMV antigens. CMV serostatus stood as the only immune exposure information on hand.

Note on this clone: As yet, its antigen is unknown.

The PCR employed 60 Vbeta primers together with 13 Jbeta primers. The method was immunoSEQ multiplex PCR; TCRdb's version includes in-frame clones alone and lacks a portion of them. The data show around 120,000 clones, 81% seen once. CDR3 length equals 12 residues. Germline-derived CDR1 and CDR2 are SGHRS and YFSETQ. V lost 3 bases to trimming and J lost 7 bases, with 11 bases between them. This clonotype was obtained from a woman aged 25 to 39 in good health and CMV-seronegative. What was sequenced was PBMCs. This chain joins TRBV5-1 and TRBJ2-7; a weak D match, TRBD2 (5 bases). Here the CDR3 reads CASSSTEREQYF. The CDR3 region has the DNA TGCGCCAGCAGCTCCACCGAGCGGGAGCAGTACTTC.